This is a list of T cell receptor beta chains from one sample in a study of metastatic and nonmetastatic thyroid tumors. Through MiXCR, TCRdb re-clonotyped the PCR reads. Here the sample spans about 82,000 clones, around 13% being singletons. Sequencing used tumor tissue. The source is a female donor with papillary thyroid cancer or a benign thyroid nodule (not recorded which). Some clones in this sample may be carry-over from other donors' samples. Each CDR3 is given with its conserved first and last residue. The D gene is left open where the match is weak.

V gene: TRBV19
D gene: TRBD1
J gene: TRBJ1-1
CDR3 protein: CASETGGKDTEAFF

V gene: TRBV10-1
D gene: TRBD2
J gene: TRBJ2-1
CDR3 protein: CASSELAGGNEQFF

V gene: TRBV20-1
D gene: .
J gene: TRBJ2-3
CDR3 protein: CSARDGGSTDTQYF

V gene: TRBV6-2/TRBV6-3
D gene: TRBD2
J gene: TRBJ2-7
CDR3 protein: CASRNNDWASGIYEQYF

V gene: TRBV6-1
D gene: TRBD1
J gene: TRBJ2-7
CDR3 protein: CASSRDRVMGNEQYF

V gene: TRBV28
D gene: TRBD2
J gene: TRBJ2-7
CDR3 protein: CASRTSGYEQYF

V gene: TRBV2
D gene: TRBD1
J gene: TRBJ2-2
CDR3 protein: CASRRPGQGSTGELFF

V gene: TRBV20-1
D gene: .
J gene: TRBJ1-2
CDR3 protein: CSASWASWDYGYTF

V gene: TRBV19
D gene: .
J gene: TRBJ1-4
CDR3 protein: CASSVIRGKLFF

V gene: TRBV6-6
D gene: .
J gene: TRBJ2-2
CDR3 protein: CASSYREFGELFF

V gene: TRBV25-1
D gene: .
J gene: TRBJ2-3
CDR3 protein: CASSEYDTQYF

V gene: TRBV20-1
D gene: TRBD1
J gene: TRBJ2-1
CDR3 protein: CSAKNPGQGTYNEQFF

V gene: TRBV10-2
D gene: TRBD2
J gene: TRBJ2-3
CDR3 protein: CASRSLGLAGGGTDTQYF

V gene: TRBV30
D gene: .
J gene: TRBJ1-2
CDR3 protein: CAWNKGTKVYYGYTF

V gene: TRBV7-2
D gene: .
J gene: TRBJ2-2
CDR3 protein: CASSFDPRTGELFF

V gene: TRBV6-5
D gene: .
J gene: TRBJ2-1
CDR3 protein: CASSYSSRAFRGNEQFF

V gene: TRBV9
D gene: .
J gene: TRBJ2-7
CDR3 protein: CASSVDTDGEQYF

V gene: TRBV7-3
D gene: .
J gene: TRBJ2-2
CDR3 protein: CASSLSPSRGIGELFF

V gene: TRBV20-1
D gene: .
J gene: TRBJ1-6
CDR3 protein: CSASDRMGNSPLHF

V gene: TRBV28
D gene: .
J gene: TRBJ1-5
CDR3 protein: CASSPGFLGNQPQHF

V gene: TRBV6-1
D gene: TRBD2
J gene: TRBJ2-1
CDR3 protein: CASSPPGLAHHEQFF

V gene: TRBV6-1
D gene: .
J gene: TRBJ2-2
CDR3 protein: CASSSPHLLLGGELFF

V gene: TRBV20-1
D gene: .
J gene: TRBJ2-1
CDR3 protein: CSADASSSSYNEQFF

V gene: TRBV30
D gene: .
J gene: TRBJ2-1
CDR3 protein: CAWISRGADEQFF

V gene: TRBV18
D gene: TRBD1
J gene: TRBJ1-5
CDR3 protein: CASSPPGQGNQPQHF

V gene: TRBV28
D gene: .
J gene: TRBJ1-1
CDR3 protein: CASSPDPGGTEAFF

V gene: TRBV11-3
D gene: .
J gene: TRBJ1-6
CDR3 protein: CASSLRQASSPLHF

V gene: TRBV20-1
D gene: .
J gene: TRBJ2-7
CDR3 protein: CSARDRFRGPDYEQYF

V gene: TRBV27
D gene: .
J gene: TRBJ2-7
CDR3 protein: CASSPGLGSYEQYF

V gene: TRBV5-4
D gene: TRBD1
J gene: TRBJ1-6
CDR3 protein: CASSFDREGSPLHF

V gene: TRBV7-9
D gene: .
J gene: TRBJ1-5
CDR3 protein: CASSLVGNQPQHF

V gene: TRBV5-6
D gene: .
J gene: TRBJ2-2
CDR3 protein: CASSLFVLSTGELFF

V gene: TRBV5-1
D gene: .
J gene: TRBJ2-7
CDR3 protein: CASSFTVSVGKDF

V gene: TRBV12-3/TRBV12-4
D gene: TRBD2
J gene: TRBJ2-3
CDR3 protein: CASSLQAGVNTQYF

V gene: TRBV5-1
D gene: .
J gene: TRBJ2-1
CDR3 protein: CASSPLWGHEQFF

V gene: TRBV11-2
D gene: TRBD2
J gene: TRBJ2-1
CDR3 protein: CASSRGLAGHNEQFF

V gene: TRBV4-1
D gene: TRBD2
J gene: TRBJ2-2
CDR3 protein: CASSQETGLAGEEGELFF

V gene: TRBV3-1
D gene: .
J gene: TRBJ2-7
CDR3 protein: CASSHISRGAPYEQYF

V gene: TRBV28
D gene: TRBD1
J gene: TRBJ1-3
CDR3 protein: CASSLSGTGVRNTIYF

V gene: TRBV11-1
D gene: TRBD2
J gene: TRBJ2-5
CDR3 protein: CASSPYTTSGSEAETQYF

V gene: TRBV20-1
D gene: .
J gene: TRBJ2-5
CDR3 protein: CSAREPAKTQYF

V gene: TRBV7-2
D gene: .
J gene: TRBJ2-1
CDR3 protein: CASSLAVNEQFF

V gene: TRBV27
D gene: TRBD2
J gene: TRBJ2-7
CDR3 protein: CASSLYKKTSGFYFEQYF

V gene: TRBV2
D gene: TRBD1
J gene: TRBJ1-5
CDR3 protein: CASWRGLGNQPQHF

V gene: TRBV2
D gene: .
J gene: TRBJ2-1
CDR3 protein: CASSTLDSYNEQFF

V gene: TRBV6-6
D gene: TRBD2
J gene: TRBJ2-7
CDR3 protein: CASSYLLPGLAGGEQYF

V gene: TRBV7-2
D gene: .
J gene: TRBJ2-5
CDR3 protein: CASERGKGETQYF

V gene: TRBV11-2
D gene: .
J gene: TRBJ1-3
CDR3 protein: CASSLDAGELANTIYF

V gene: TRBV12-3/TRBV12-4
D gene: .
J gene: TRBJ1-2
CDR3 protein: CASSLSGVYGYTF

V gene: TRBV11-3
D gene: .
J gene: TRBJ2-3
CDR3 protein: CASSLGGGSTDTQYF

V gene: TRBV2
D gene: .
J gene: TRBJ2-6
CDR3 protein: CASSAEGVGANVLTF

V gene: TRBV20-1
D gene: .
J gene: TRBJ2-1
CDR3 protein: CSARGRGQFF

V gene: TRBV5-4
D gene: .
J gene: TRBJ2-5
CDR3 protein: CASSHGTHQETQYF

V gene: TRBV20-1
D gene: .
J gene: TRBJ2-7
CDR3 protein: CSARDGSSYEQYF

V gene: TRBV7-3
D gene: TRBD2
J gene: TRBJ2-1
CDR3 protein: CANSQTSPGGRAHDQFF